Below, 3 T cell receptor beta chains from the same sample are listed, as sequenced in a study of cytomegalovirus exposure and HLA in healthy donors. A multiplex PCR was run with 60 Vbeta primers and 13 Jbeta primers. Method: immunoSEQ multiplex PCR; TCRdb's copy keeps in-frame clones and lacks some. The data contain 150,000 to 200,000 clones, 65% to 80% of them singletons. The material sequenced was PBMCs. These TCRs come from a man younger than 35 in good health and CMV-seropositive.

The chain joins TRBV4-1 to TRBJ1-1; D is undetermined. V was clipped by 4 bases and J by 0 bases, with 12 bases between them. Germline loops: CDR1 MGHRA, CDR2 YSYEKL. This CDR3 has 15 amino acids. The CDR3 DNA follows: TGCGCCAGCAGCCCAACGGGAGGGATGAACACTGAAGCTTTCTTT. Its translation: CASSPTGGMNTEAFF.

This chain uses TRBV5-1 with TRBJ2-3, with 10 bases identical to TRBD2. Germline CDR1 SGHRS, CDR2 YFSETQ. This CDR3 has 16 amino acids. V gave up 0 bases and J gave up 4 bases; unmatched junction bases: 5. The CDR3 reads CASSLVSGRTSDTQYF. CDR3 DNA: TGCGCCAGCAGCTTGGTTAGCGGGAGGACCTCAGATACGCAGTATTTT.

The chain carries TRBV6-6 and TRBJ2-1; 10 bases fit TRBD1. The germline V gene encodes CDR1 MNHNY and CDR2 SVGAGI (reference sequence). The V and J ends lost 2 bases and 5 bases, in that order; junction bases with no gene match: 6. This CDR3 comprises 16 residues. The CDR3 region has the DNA TGTGCCAGCAGTTACCTATCAGGACAGGGGGACAATGAGCAGTTCTTC. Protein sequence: CASSYLSGQGDNEQFF.